This T cell receptor beta chain was documented in a study of Graves' ophthalmopathy and Graves' hyperthyroidism. RNA transcripts provided the template for amplifying TCR beta CDR3 regions. HTBI primers served in a first-round RT-PCR, which a second-round multiplex PCR followed. TCRdb itself ran the multiplex PCR reads through MiXCR, one entry per CDR3 protein. The table lists more than 550,000 distinct CDR3 sequences, about two fifths of them singletons, with around 3% in the top ten. Moderate-to-severe activity, CAS ≥3, NOSPECS ≥4 and a duration under 3 months were seen in donors with ophthalmopathy. Study-wide results and limits: Distinction of ophthalmopathy from stable hyperthyroidism by a 13-signature model reached approximately 88% sensitivity and 81.08% specificity.

Germline CDR1 is LGHNT and CDR2 is FRNRAP. The CDR3 has 11 residues. V was shortened by 7 bases and J by 5 bases, with 9 bases between the two germline ends. This clonotype was recorded many times. The antigen remains undetermined. The source material was peripheral blood. The sequence came from an adult man with Graves' ophthalmopathy. The chain couples TRBV12-5 to TRBJ2-7; D remains ambiguous. The chain's CDR3 is CASEENNEQYF. As DNA, the CDR3 is TGTGCTAGTGAGGAAAACAACGAGCAGTACTTC.